Each of the 22 T cell receptor beta chains below was sequenced from the same sample in a study of T cell responses to AZD1222 COVID-19 vaccine. Method: immunoSEQ multiplex PCR; TCRdb's copy keeps in-frame clones and lacks some. In the table there are roughly 180,000 clones, approximately 94% of which are singletons. Sample: peripheral blood, taken on day 0 of AZD1222 vaccination. The origin of the receptors is an adult in good health.

The table lists this clone with a count of one. The V gene is TRBV7-9, the J gene TRBJ2-7; TRBD1 matches 7 bases. The CDR3 has 13 residues. The germline gives CDR1 SEHNR, CDR2 FQNEAQ (reference sequence). The junction had 6 bases not matched to a gene; V was cut back by 5 bases and J by 5 bases. CDR3 loop: CASSANTGDEQYF. The CDR3 coding sequence is TGTGCCAGCAGCGCAAACACAGGGGACGAGCAGTACTTC.

The J gene is TRBJ2-1, the V gene TRBV7-9, with D perhaps TRBD1 (5 bases). There are 14 residues in the CDR3. In germline, CDR1 is SEHNR, CDR2 FQNEAQ (reference sequence). V lost 1 base and J lost 4, with 8 bases in between. Here the CDR3 reads CASSLVGEYNEQFF. CDR3 sequence (DNA): TGTGCCAGCAGCTTAGTAGGGGAATACAATGAGCAGTTCTTC. Combining the CDR3 with reference TRBV7-9 and TRBJ2-1 gives the whole variable domain DTGVSQNPRHKITKRGQNVTFRCDPISEHNRLYWYRQTLGQGPEFLTYFQNEAQLEKSRLLSDRFSAERPKGSFSTLEIQRTEQGDSAMYLCASSLVGEYNEQFFGPGTRLTVL.

This chain uses TRBV11-1 with TRBJ2-7, with TRBD2 matching 7 bases. J gave up 6 bases and V 4 bases, and 3 bases lay outside the gene matches. This CDR3 has 12 residues. The germline CDR1 and CDR2 sequences are SGHAT and FQDESV (reference sequence). CDR3 sequence (DNA): TGTGCCAGCAGCTCCCGGACTAGCGAGCAGTACTTC. It yields the protein CASSSRTSEQYF.

The V gene is TRBV11-2, the J gene TRBJ2-5, with D uncertain. Trimming removed 2 bases at V and 4 bases at J, with 2 bases between. CDR3 size: 11 residues. Per germline, CDR1 SGHAT and CDR2 FQNNGV. CDR3 coding DNA: TGTGCCAGCAGCTTAAGAGAGACCCAGTACTTC. It is translated as CASSLRETQYF.

J is TRBJ1-1 and V is TRBV19; D not certain. This CDR3 has 11 amino acids. Trimming left V 1 base short and J 5 bases short, with 2 bases between. The germline gives CDR1 LNHDA, CDR2 SQIVND (reference sequence). The CDR3 DNA reads TGTGCCAGTAGTATAGGGACTGAAGCTTTCTTT. Translating it yields CASSIGTEAFF.

The table lists this clone with a count of one. The V gene is TRBV6-1, the J gene TRBJ1-5; no clear D gene. V was clipped by 3 bases and J by 7 bases, with 13 bases between them. Germline values: CDR1 MNHNS, CDR2 SASEGT. This CDR3 is built from 14 residues. The CDR3 bases are TGTGCCAGCAGTGAGGGGTCCGGGAGGCAGCCCCAGCATTTT. Translated: CASSEGSGRQPQHF.

The chain recombines TRBV24-1 with TRBJ1-1; TRBD1 aligns across 9 bases. The junction had 8 bases not matched to a gene; V was cut back by 3 bases and J by 10 bases. Germline V gene lookup returns CDR1 KGHDR and CDR2 SFDVKD. The CDR3 runs 14 residues. The CDR3 DNA is TGTGCCACCAGTGATCCACGGACAGGGGTTAGAGCTTTCTTT. It translates to CATSDPRTGVRAFF.

A remark on this clone: This same CDR3 is encoded by further DNA sequences in the sample. The chain combines TRBV6-5 with TRBJ2-3; D uncertain. CDR3 size: 12 residues. CDR1 is MNHEY and CDR2 is SVGAGI in the germline V gene. V was clipped by 6 bases and J by 5 bases, with 9 bases between them. DNA of the CDR3: TGTGCCAGCAGCTTGGTTGGAGATACGCAGTATTTT. It encodes CASSLVGDTQYF.

The chain recombines TRBV30 with TRBJ2-7, with 9 bases lining up with TRBD2. The V gene end was trimmed by 4 bases and the J gene end by 6 bases; junction bases not matched to a gene: 7. The germline CDR1 and CDR2 sequences are GTSNPN and SVGIG (reference sequence). The CDR3 totals 13 residues. The CDR3 region is CAWMGGREPEQYF. In DNA form, the CDR3 reads TGTGCCTGGATGGGCGGGAGGGAACCCGAGCAGTACTTC.

The genes are TRBV12-3 or TRBV12-4 and TRBJ2-7, with 9 bases fitting TRBD2. The V gene end was trimmed by 8 bases and the J gene end by 10 bases; junction bases not matched to a gene: 12. The CDR3 contains 13 residues. DNA of the CDR3: TGTGCCAGCCGCCTTTTGCGGGAGGGCCGTCAGTACTTC. Translation gives CASRLLREGRQYF.

The chain couples TRBV7-3 to TRBJ2-2; no firm D call. Germline CDR1 reads SGHTA; CDR2 reads FQGTGA. V lost 3 bases to trimming and J lost 6 bases, with 11 bases between them. The CDR3 loop spans 14 amino acids. The CDR3: CASSFGRASGELFF. CDR3 DNA sequence: TGTGCCAGCAGCTTCGGTCGAGCCTCCGGGGAGCTGTTTTTT.

The rearrangement uses TRBV4-3 and TRBJ2-2, with TRBD2 matching over 15 bases. Trimming took 3 bases from V and 1 from J; bases not matched to a gene: 3. CDR1 LGHNA and CDR2 YSLEER come from the germline V gene. The CDR3 is 18 residues long. CDR3 protein: CASSQGLAGGGNTGELFF. The CDR3 DNA is TGCGCCAGCAGCCAGGGACTAGCGGGAGGCGGGAACACCGGGGAGCTGTTTTTT.

Comments on this clone: Additional DNA sequences in this sample encode the identical CDR3. V is TRBV7-2 and J is TRBJ1-2; D not resolved. Per the germline V gene, CDR1 is SGHTA and CDR2 is FQGNSA. Trimming took off 5 bases at V and 7 bases at J, with 20 bases between the two ends. This CDR3 has 15 amino acids. The CDR3, as DNA: TGTGCCAGCAGCCTAGGTGGACGGCCATCCTCTGGCTACACCTTC. Protein: CASSLGGRPSSGYTF.

CDR3 region: CASTWLAQYYTF. DNA for the CDR3: TGTGCCAGCACGTGGTTAGCTCAATACTACACCTTC. J is TRBJ1-2 and V is TRBV2; no firm D call. The CDR3 spans 12 residues. With 7 bases removed from V and 10 bases from J, the gap between germline ends came to 16 bases. The germline V gene encodes CDR1 SNHLY and CDR2 FYNNEI.

The rearrangement links TRBV28 to TRBJ2-7; no reliable D call. The V end lost 6 bases, the J end lost 4 bases, and 16 bases lay between the germline ends. Germline CDR1 is MDHEN and CDR2 is SYDVKM. The CDR3 sequence is 14 residues long. Written as DNA, the CDR3 is TGTGCCAGCAGCGTCGCCCTAGTGAGGTACGAGCAGTACTTC. It translates to CASSVALVRYEQYF. The variable domain in full, completed from reference TRBV28 and TRBJ2-7, reads DVKVTQSSRYLVKRTGEKVFLECVQDMDHENMFWYRQDPGLGLRLIYFSYDVKMKEKGDIPEGYSVSREKKERFSLILESASTNQTSMYLCASSVALVRYEQYFGPGTRLTVT.

This chain links TRBV20-1 with TRBJ2-4; D gene uncertain. Deletions cut 3 bases from V and 7 bases from J, with 7 bases between. The CDR3 sequence is 11 residues long. Germline assignment: CDR1 DFQATT and CDR2 SNEGSKA (reference sequence). As DNA, the CDR3 is TGCAGTGCTAGCCTAGGGAACATTCAGTACTTC. Its translation is CSASLGNIQYF.

This clone has a single count. The rearrangement uses TRBV5-1 and TRBJ2-1; D might be TRBD1 or TRBD2, each matching 5 bases. CDR3 length equals 14 residues. Trimming removed 4 bases from V and 3 bases from J, with 11 bases in between. CDR1 is SGHRS and CDR2 is YFSETQ in the germline V gene. The CDR3 region is CASSRDGNYNEQFF. CDR3 DNA sequence: TGCGCCAGCAGCCGGGACGGTAACTACAATGAGCAGTTCTTC.

The chain couples TRBV9 to TRBJ2-1, with 7 bases matching TRBD1. CDR1 and CDR2 (germline): SGDLS, YYNGEE. With V trimmed by 2 bases and J by 3 bases, 8 bases remained unmatched. The CDR3 totals 16 residues. The CDR3 DNA sequence: TGTGCCAGCAGCGTGGACAGGAGGCCCTTCTACAATGAGCAGTTCTTC. It translates to CASSVDRRPFYNEQFF.

The chain uses TRBV6-5 and TRBJ1-2, with 8 nucleotides matching TRBD1. Trimming cost V 5 bases and J 4 bases; bases outside gene matches: 3. Germline V gene lookup returns CDR1 MNHEY and CDR2 SVGAGI. The CDR3 extends over 13 amino acids. The CDR3 DNA reads TGTGCCAGCAGTAGACAGGGGTTCTATGGCTACACCTTC. Translated: CASSRQGFYGYTF.

This clone occurred once. The chain combines TRBV6-5 with TRBJ2-3; D remains unclear. Germline V gene data show CDR1 as MNHEY and CDR2 as SVGAGI. The V end lost 6 bases, the J end lost 7 bases, and 11 bases lay between the germline ends. The CDR3 has 12 amino acids. CDR3 bases: TGTGCCAGCAGCCAAGCCGGTTATACGCAGTATTTT. Its protein is CASSQAGYTQYF.

The count of this clone is one. The chain couples TRBV5-1 to TRBJ1-2; D remains unclear. Trimming removed 4 bases from V and 2 bases from J, with 6 bases in between. Germline CDR1 is SGHRS and CDR2 is YFSETQ. The CDR3 consists of 12 residues. CDR3 amino acids: CASSADNYGYTF. The CDR3, as DNA: TGCGCCAGCAGCGCCGACAACTATGGCTACACCTTC.

The chain employs TRBV6-5 and TRBJ1-2; TRBD1 might be the D (5 bases). The CDR3 extends over 14 amino acids. Trimming stripped 6 bases from V and 3 bases from J, with 14 bases between. CDR1 is MNHEY, CDR2 SVGAGI, per germline. CDR3 sequence (DNA): TGTGCCAGCAGGGGACGGGGGACCCACTATGGCTACACCTTC. It translates to CASRGRGTHYGYTF.